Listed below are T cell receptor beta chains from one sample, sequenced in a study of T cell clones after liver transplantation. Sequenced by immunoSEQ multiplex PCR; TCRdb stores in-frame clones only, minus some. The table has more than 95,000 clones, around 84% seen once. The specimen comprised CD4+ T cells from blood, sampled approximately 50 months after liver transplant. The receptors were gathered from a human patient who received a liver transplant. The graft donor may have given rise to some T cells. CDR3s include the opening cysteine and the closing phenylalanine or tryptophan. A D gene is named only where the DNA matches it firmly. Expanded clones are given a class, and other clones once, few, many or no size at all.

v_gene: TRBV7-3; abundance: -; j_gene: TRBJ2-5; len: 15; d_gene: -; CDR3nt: TGTGCCAGCAGCTTAGGGCAGGGAGATTGGGAGACCCAGTACTTC; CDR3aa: CASSLGQGDWETQYF
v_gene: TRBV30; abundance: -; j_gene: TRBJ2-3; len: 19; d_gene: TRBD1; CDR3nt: TGTGCCTGGAGAAGGGGACAGGGAGTTTTTACTGTTAGCACAGATACGCAGTATTTT; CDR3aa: CAWRRGQGVFTVSTDTQYF
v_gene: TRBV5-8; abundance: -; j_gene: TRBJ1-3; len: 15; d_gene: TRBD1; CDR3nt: TGTGCCAGCAGCTACGGGACAGGCACTGGAAACACCATATATTTT; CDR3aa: CASSYGTGTGNTIYF
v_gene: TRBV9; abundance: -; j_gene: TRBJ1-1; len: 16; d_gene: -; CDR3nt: TGTGCCAGCAGCGTTTTCTCAATCGAAAGGGGCTCTGAAGCTTTCTTT; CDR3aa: CASSVFSIERGSEAFF
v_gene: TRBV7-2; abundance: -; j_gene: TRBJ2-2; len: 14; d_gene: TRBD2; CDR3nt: TGTGCCAGCAGCTCGGGGGGATACACCGGGGAGCTGTTTTTT; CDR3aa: CASSSGGYTGELFF
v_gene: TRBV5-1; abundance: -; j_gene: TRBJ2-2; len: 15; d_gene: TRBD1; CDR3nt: TGCGCCAGCAGTTCCGGGACAGGGAACACCGGGGAGCTGTTTTTT; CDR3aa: CASSSGTGNTGELFF
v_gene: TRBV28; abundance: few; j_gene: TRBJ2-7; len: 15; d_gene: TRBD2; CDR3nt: TGTGCCAGCAGTCAACTAGCGGGAGTTTCCTACGAGCAGTACTTC; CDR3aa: CASSQLAGVSYEQYF
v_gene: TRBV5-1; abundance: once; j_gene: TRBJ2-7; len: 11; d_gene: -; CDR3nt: TGCGCCAGCAGCTTGGCTCACGAGCAGTACTTC; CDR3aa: CASSLAHEQYF
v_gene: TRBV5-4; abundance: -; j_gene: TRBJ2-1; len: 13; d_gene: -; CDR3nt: TGTGCCAGCAGCCCCCTCCGAGACAATGAGCAGTTCTTC; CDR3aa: CASSPLRDNEQFF
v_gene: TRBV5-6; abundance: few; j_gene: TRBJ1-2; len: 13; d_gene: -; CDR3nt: TGTGCCAGCAGCTTGTGGGGGGACTATGGCTACACCTTC; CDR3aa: CASSLWGDYGYTF
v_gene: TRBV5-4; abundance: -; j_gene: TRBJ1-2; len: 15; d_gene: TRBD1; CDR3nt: TGTGCCAGCAGCCCCAGGGGGTTAGCTAACTATGGCTACACCTTC; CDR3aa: CASSPRGLANYGYTF
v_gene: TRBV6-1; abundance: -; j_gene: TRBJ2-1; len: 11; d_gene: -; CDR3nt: TGTGCCAGCAGGGAAGTATATGAGCAGTTCTTC; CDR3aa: CASREVYEQFF
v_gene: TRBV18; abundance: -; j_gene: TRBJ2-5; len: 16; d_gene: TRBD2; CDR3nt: TGTGCCAGCTCACCACCGGGACTAGCGGGGGGAGAGACCCAGTACTTC; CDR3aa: CASSPPGLAGGETQYF
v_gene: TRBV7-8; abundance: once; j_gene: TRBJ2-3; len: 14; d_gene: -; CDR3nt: TGTGCCAGCAGCTTAGGGCGGGGCCCAGATACGCAGTATTTT; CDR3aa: CASSLGRGPDTQYF
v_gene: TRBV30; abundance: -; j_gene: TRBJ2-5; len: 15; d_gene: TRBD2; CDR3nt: TGTGCCTGGAGTATGGGCGGGAGAGAACGAGAGACCCAGTACTTC; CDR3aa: CAWSMGGRERETQYF
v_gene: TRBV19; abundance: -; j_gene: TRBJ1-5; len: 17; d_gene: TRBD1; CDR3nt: TGTGCCAGTAGTATAACAGGGGGAGCGGGACTCAATCAGCCCCAGCATTTT; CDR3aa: CASSITGGAGLNQPQHF
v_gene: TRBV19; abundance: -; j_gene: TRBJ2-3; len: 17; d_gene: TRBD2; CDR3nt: TGTGCCAGTAGTGGGGAGCCTAGGCGGGGGGCCACAGATACGCAGTATTTT; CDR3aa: CASSGEPRRGATDTQYF
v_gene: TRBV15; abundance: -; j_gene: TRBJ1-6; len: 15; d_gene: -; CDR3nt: TGTGCCACCAGCAGAGAAGGGAGCCATAATTCACCCCTCCACTTT; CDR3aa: CATSREGSHNSPLHF
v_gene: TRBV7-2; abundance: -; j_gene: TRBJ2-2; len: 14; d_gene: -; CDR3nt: TGTGCCAGCAGCTTAGCCCCCTCACTCGGGGAGCTGTTTTTT; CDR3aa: CASSLAPSLGELFF
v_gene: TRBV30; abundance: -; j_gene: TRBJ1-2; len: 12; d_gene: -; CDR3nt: TGTGCCTGGACCCCCTCGACAGGTGGCTACACCTTC; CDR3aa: CAWTPSTGGYTF
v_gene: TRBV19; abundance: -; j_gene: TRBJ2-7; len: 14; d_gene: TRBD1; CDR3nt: TGTGCCAGTAGTACTCAGGGGGCACGCTACGAGCAGTACTTC; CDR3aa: CASSTQGARYEQYF
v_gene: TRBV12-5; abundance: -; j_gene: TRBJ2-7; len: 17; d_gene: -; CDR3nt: TGTGCTAGTGGTTTGTCACGCGGAGGAGGGGTTGCCTACGAGCAGTACTTC; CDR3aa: CASGLSRGGGVAYEQYF
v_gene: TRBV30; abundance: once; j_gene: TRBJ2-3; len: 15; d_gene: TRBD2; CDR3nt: TGTGCCTGGAGCCGACTAGCGGCTGCGGGAGATACGCAGTATTTT; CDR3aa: CAWSRLAAAGDTQYF
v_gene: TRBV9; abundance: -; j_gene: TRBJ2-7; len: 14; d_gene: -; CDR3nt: TGTGCCAGCAGCGTAGATCCGGGCCCCTACGAGCAGTACTTC; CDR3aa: CASSVDPGPYEQYF
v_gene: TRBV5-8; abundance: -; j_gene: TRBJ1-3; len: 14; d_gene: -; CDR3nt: TGTGCCACTTCTGATGGACAGCCCGGAAACACCATATATTTT; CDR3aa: CATSDGQPGNTIYF